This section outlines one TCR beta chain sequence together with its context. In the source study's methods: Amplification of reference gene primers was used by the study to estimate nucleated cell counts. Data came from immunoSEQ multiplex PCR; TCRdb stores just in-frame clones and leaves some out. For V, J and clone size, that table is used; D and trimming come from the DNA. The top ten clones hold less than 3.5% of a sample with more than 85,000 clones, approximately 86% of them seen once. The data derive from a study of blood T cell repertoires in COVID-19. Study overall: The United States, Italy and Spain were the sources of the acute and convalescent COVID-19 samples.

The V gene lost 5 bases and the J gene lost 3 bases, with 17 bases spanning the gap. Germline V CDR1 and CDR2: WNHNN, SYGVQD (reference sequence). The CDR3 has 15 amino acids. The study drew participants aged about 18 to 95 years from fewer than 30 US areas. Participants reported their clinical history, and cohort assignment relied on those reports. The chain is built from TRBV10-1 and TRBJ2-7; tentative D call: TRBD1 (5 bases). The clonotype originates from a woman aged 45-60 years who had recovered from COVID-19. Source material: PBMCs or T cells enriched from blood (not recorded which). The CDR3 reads CASSPLAGKGYEQYF. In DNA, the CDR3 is TGCGCCAGCAGTCCCCTCGCAGGGAAGGGCTACGAGCAGTACTTC.